This T cell receptor (beta chain) emerged from a study of blood T cell repertoires in COVID-19. Method: immunoSEQ multiplex PCR; TCRdb's copy keeps in-frame clones and lacks some. Here the sample spans approximately 200,000 clones, roughly 85% being singletons. Germline V gives CDR1 LGHNT, CDR2 FRNRAP. Losses at the gene ends were 6 bases for V and 6 bases for J; bases not matched to a gene: 9. The CDR3 length is 14 residues. The origin of this receptor is a man aged 35-49 years with acute or convalescent COVID-19. The sequenced sample consisted of peripheral blood. This chain joins TRBV12-5 and TRBJ1-1; 8 nucleotides line up with TRBD1. CDR3 sequence (DNA): TGTGCTAGTGGAACGGGACAGGTCGACGCTGAAGCTTTCTTT. Translation gives CASGTGQVDAEAFF.